This is a list of T cell receptor beta chains from one sample in a study of blood T cell repertoires in COVID-19. Profiling relied on immunoSEQ multiplex PCR, and the TCRdb table lists in-frame clones only, not all of them. The profile shows under 150,000 clones, about 76% of them singletons. Sequenced sample: peripheral blood. The receptors originated from a man at least 80 years old with acute or convalescent COVID-19. The CDR3 runs from the conserved cysteine through the conserved F or W. A D gene is named only where the DNA matches it firmly. The size entry is marked missing in some rows and otherwise reads once, few, many or a size class.

v_gene	d_gene	abundance	j_gene	CDR3nt	CDR3aa
TRBV30	TRBD1	NA	TRBJ1-5	TGTGCCTGGAGTCCGGCAGGGGGAGACTTCAATCAGCCCCAGCATTTT	CAWSPAGGDFNQPQHF
TRBV11-2	TRBD2	NA	TRBJ2-3	TGTGCCAGCAGCTTTACTAGCGGGGGAACAGATACGCAGTATTTT	CASSFTSGGTDTQYF
TRBV5-1	TRBD1	NA	TRBJ1-1	TGCGCCAGCAGCTTGAACAGGGGGAACACTGAAGCTTTCTTT	CASSLNRGNTEAFF
TRBV16	NA	NA	TRBJ1-5	TGTGCCAGCACCCGAGGGCCCGATCAGCCCCAGCATTTT	CASTRGPDQPQHF
TRBV7-3	NA	NA	TRBJ2-4	TGTGCCAGCAGCTTAAGCGCGGGGCTAGCCAAAAACATTCAGTACTTC	CASSLSAGLAKNIQYF
TRBV19	TRBD1	NA	TRBJ2-6	TGTGCCAGTAGGGACAGGGCTGGGGCCAACGTCCTGACTTTC	CASRDRAGANVLTF
TRBV11-3	NA	NA	TRBJ2-1	TGTGCCAGCAGCCCCGGACCGGGGTACAATGAGCAGTTCTTC	CASSPGPGYNEQFF
TRBV11-2	NA	NA	TRBJ1-4	TGTGCCAGCAGCTTAGCCCCAGGGTATAGGGCAACTAATGAAAAACTGTTTTTT	CASSLAPGYRATNEKLFF
TRBV10-1	NA	NA	TRBJ2-3	TGCGCCAGCAGTGAAGGGGGGGGCACAGATACGCAGTATTTT	CASSEGGGTDTQYF
TRBV5-1	NA	NA	TRBJ2-2	TGCGCCAGCAGCTTCGTCCCCGGTAACACCGGGGAGCTGTTTTTT	CASSFVPGNTGELFF
TRBV18	TRBD1	NA	TRBJ1-6	TGTGCCAGCTCACCACGCGACAGGGATAATTCACCCCTCCACTTT	CASSPRDRDNSPLHF
TRBV4-1	TRBD1	NA	TRBJ2-3	TGCGCCAGCAGCCTAACGACAGGGGGCGCAGATACGCAGTATTTT	CASSLTTGGADTQYF
TRBV5-4	TRBD2	NA	TRBJ2-1	TGTGCCAGCAGCTACAGACTAGCGGGGGGGCCCTGGTCCGAGCAGTTCTTC	CASSYRLAGGPWSEQFF
TRBV2	NA	NA	TRBJ2-6	TGTGCCAGCAGTGAACCAGGGGCTGGGGCCAACGTCCTGACTTTC	CASSEPGAGANVLTF
TRBV7-2	NA	NA	TRBJ1-5	TGTGCCAGCAGCTCTAGTACCGGCTCCGGTCAGCCCCAGCATTTT	CASSSSTGSGQPQHF
TRBV12-3/TRBV12-4	NA	NA	TRBJ1-5	TGTGCCAGCAGTTCAGGGGCCGGTCAGCCCCAGCATTTT	CASSSGAGQPQHF
TRBV6-2/TRBV6-3	TRBD2	once	TRBJ2-1	TGTGCCAGCAGCCTCCTAAACCTAGCGGGGGAGCAGTTCTTC	CASSLLNLAGEQFF
TRBV18	NA	NA	TRBJ1-1	TGTGCCAGCTCAGGTGCGGTGAACACTGAAGCTTTCTTT	CASSGAVNTEAFF
TRBV5-6	NA	NA	TRBJ2-4	TGTGCCAGCAGCTTGCAGCGTATCTTAGCCAAAAACATTCAGTACTTC	CASSLQRILAKNIQYF
TRBV4-2	TRBD1	NA	TRBJ2-1	TGTGCCAGCAGCCACTCCGGACAGGGCTATGAGCAGTTCTTC	CASSHSGQGYEQFF
TRBV9	NA	NA	TRBJ1-3	TGTGCCAGCAGCGCAAAGACAGGATCCTCTGGAAACACCATATATTTT	CASSAKTGSSGNTIYF
TRBV29-1	NA	once	TRBJ1-5	TGCAGCGGATCACAGGGATTCAATCAGCCCCAGCATTTT	CSGSQGFNQPQHF
TRBV6-5	NA	NA	TRBJ2-3	TGTGCCAGCTCCCCCGGGGGAGGCACAGATACGCAGTATTTT	CASSPGGGTDTQYF
TRBV28	NA	NA	TRBJ1-1	TGTGCCAGCCCTCCCCCGGAGGCGTGGAACACTGAAGCTTTCTTT	CASPPPEAWNTEAFF
TRBV11-2	NA	NA	TRBJ1-4	TGTGCCAGCAGCTTAGAAGGGGTAGTCGGTGAAAAACTGTTTTTT	CASSLEGVVGEKLFF
TRBV21-1	NA	once	TRBJ2-1	TGTGCCAGCAGCGTCCCCTCAGCTCGACACCGGCCTCCGGATGAGCAGTTCTTC	CASSVPSARHRPPDEQFF
TRBV5-5	NA	NA	TRBJ2-3	TGTGCCAGCAGCTTTTCGGGACAAGGATTCACAGATACGCAGTATTTT	CASSFSGQGFTDTQYF
TRBV6-6	TRBD1	NA	TRBJ2-7	TGTGCCAGCGACAGGGGCGGCTCCTACGAGCAGTACTTC	CASDRGGSYEQYF
TRBV7-8	NA	few	TRBJ2-1	TGTGCCAGCAGCGCCCGGCCACAGGAGATCTCCTACAATGAGCAGTTCTTC	CASSARPQEISYNEQFF
TRBV11-3	TRBD2	NA	TRBJ2-7	TGTGCCAGCAGCTTACTAGCGGTCTCCTACGAGCAGTACTTC	CASSLLAVSYEQYF
TRBV6-2/TRBV6-3	NA	NA	TRBJ1-2	TGTGCCAGCAGTATCACAGGATCCTATGGCTACACCTTC	CASSITGSYGYTF
TRBV5-5	TRBD1	NA	TRBJ1-4	TGTGCCAGCAGCGTACCGGGACAGTCTGAAAAACTGTTTTTT	CASSVPGQSEKLFF
TRBV5-6	NA	once	TRBJ2-7	TGTGCCAGCAGCAAGGGGCCGGGGCAGTACTTC	CASSKGPGQYF
TRBV18	TRBD1	NA	TRBJ2-3	TGTGCCAGCTCACCCAGGACAGGGGGGCTTACAGATACGCAGTATTTT	CASSPRTGGLTDTQYF
TRBV28	NA	NA	TRBJ1-1	TGTGCCAGCAGTTTCCGAGCAGGCTTTAGTGAAGCTTTCTTT	CASSFRAGFSEAFF
TRBV3-1/TRBV3-2	TRBD2	NA	TRBJ2-7	TGTGCCAGCAGCCCCGAATCGGGGGGGTTCGGTTACGAGCAGTACTTC	CASSPESGGFGYEQYF
TRBV15	TRBD2	once	TRBJ2-1	TGTGCCACCAGCTTACAAAGGGGACTAGCGGGGGTTTATGAGCAGTTCTTC	CATSLQRGLAGVYEQFF
TRBV4-3	NA	NA	TRBJ1-2	TGCGCCAGCAGCGACACGGGGTTTGGCTACACCTTC	CASSDTGFGYTF
TRBV20-1	NA	NA	TRBJ1-2	TGCAGTGCTCGTGGGGGCTTAAACCCCTATGGCTACACCTTC	CSARGGLNPYGYTF
TRBV19	TRBD1	NA	TRBJ1-1	TGTGCCAGTAGGAGGGACAGCCCCAGCACTGAAGCTTTCTTT	CASRRDSPSTEAFF
TRBV6-5	NA	NA	TRBJ1-2	TGTGCCAGCAGTTACTCGTCAGGTGGGGAGGTTGATGGCTACACCTTC	CASSYSSGGEVDGYTF
TRBV5-1	NA	NA	TRBJ2-3	TGCGCCAGCAGCTTGGCCATTCTTCGGACAAACACAGATACGCAGTATTTT	CASSLAILRTNTDTQYF